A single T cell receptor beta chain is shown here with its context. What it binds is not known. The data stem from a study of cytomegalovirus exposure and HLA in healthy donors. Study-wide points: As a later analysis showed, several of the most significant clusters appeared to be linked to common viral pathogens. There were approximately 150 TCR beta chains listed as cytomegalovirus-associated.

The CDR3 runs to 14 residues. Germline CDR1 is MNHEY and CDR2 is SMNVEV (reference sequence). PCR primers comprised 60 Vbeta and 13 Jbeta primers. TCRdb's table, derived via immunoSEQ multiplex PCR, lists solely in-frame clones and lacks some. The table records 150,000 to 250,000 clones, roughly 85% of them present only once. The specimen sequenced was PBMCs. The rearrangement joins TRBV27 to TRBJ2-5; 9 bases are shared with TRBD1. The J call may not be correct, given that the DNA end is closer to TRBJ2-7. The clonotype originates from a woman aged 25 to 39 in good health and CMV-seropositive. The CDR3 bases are TGTGCCAGCACCCCAGGGACAGGGAGGCTCGAGCAGTACTTC. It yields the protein CASTPGTGRLEQYF.